This T cell receptor (beta chain) was obtained from a study of T and B cells in COVID-19 patients. Blood genomic DNA input for TRB amplification was 250-500 ng. This clonotype was seen more than once but under ten times. Per the germline V gene, CDR1 is KGHDR and CDR2 is SFDVKD. There are 16 residues in the CDR3. Trimming removed 3 bases at V and 2 bases at J, with 12 bases between. BIOMED2 TRB-A/B primer pools were used in multiplex TRB PCR. TCRdb analysed the multiplex PCR reads with MiXCR anew, one entry per CDR3 protein. The table records around 6,400 distinct CDR3 sequences, around 26% of them present only once.

The sample taken for sequencing was blood. The rearrangement uses TRBV24-1 and TRBJ2-2; D possibly corresponds to TRBD1 (6 bases). The sequence was obtained from a human donor with active COVID-19. Written as DNA, the CDR3 is TGTGCCACCAGTGATCCTGGGACACAAAACACCGGGGAGCTGTTTTTT. It translates to CATSDPGTQNTGELFF.